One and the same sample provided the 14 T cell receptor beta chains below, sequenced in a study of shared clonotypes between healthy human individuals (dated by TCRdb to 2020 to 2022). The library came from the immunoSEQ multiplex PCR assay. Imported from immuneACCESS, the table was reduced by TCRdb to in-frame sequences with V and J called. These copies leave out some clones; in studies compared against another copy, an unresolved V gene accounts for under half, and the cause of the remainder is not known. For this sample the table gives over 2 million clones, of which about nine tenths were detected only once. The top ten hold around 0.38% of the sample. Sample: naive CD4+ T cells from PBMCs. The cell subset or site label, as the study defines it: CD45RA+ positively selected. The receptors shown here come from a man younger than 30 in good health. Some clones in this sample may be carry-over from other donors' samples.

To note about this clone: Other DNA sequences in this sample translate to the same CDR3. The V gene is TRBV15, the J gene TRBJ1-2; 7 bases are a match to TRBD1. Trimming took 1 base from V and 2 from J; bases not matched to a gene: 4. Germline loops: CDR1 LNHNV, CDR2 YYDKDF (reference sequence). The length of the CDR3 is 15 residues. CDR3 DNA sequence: TGTGCCACCAGCAGAGCTCGGACAGGAAACTATGGCTACACCTTC. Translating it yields CATSRARTGNYGYTF.

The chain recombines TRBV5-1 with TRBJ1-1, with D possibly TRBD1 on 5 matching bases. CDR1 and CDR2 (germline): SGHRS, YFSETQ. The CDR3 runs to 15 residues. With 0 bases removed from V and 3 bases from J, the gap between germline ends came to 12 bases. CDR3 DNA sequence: TGCGCCAGCAGCTTGGTGGGACTTGGGGACACTGAAGCTTTCTTT. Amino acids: CASSLVGLGDTEAFF.

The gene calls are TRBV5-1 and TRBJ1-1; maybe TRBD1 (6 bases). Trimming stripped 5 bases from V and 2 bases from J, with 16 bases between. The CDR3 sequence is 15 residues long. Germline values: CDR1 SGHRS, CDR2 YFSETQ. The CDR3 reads CASSLSGTLNTEAFF. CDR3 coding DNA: TGCGCCAGCAGTCTTTCCGGGACACTCAACACTGAAGCTTTCTTT.

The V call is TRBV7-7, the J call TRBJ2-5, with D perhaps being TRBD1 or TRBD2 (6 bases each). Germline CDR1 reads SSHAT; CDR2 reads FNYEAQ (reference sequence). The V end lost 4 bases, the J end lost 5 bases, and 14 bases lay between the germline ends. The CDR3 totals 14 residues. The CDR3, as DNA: TGTGCCAGCAGCTCCCAACGGGGGCGGGAGACCCAGTACTTC. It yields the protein CASSSQRGRETQYF.

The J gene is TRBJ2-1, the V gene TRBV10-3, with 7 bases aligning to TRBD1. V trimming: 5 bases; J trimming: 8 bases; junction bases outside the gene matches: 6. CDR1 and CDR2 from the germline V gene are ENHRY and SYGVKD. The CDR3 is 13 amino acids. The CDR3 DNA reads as TGTGCCATCAGTTGGCTAGACAGGGATGAGCAGTTCTTC. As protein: CAISWLDRDEQFF.

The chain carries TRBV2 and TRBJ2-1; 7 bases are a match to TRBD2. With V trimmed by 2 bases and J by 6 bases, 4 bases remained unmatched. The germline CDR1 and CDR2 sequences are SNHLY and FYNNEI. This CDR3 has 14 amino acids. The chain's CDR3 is CASSELAAINEQFF. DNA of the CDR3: TGTGCCAGCAGTGAACTAGCGGCGATCAATGAGCAGTTCTTC.

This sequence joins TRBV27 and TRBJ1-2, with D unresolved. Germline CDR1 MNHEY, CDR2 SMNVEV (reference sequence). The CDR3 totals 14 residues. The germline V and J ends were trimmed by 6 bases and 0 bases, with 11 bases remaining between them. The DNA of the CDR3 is TGTGCCAGCAGCCCCCTGAGAGCTAACTATGGCTACACCTTC. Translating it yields CASSPLRANYGYTF.

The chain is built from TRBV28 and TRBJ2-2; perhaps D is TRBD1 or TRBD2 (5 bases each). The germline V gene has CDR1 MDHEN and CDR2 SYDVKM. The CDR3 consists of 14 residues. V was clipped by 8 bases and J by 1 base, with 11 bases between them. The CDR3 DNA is TGTGCCAGCCTGAGGGGCCAGAACACCGGGGAGCTGTTTTTT. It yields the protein CASLRGQNTGELFF. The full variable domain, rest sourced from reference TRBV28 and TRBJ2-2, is DVKVTQSSRYLVKRTGEKVFLECVQDMDHENMFWYRQDPGLGLRLIYFSYDVKMKEKGDIPEGYSVSREKKERFSLILESASTNQTSMYLCASLRGQNTGELFFGEGSRLTVL.

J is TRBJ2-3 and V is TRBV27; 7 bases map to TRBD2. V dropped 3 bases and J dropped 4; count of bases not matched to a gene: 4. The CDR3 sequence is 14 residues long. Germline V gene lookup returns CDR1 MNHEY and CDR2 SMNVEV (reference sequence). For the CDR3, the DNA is TGTGCCAGCAGTTTTGGCGGGAGCCCAGATACGCAGTATTTT. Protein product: CASSFGGSPDTQYF.

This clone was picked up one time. CDR3 protein: CASSELGGYGYTF. In nucleotides, the CDR3 is TGCGCCAGCAGTGAATTAGGGGGATATGGCTACACCTTC. The V gene is TRBV10-1, the J gene TRBJ1-2; D perhaps matches TRBD1 (6 bases). The CDR3 length is 13 residues. Per the germline V gene, CDR1 is WNHNN and CDR2 is SYGVQD (reference sequence). Trimming shortened V by 3 bases and J by 5 bases, and 10 bases separated the two germline ends.

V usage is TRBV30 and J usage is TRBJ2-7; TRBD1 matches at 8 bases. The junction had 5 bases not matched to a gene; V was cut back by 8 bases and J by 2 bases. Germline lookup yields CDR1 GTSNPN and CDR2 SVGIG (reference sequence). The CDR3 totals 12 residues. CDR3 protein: CAGNRGAYEQYF. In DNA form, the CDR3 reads TGTGCCGGAAACAGGGGGGCCTACGAGCAGTACTTC.

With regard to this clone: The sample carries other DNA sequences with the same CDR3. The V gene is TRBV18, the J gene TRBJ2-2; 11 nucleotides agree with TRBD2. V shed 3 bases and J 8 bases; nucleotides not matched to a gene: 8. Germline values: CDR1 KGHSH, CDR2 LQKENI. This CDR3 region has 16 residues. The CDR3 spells CASSPSLAGVTGELFF. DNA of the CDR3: TGTGCCAGCTCACCGTCACTAGCGGGAGTAACAGGGGAGCTGTTTTTT.

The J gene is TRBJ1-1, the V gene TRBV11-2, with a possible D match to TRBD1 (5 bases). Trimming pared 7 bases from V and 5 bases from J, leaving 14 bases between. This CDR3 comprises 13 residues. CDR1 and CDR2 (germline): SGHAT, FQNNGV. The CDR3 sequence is CASTGGKGTEAFF. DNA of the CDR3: TGTGCCAGCACCGGGGGGAAGGGGACTGAAGCTTTCTTT.

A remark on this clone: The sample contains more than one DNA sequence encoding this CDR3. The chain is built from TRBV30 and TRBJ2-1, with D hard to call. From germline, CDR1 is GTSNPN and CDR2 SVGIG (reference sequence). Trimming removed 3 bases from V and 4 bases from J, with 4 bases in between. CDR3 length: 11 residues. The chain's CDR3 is CAWRFYNEQFF. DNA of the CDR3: TGTGCCTGGAGATTTTACAATGAGCAGTTCTTC.